This T cell receptor beta chain originates from a study of control samples from healthy donors and cancer patients. This clone was observed once. Using immunoSEQ multiplex PCR, the repertoire was profiled, and TCRdb retains in-frame clones only, with some absent. Of approximately 220,000 clones in the sample, 85% to 95% were seen once. The sequencing input was blood. This clonotype originated in a man aged 45-65 years in good health.

The CDR3 protein is CASSHRLAGGNTGELFF. The CDR3 DNA is TGTGCCAGCAGCCACAGGCTAGCGGGGGGCAACACCGGGGAGCTGTTTTTT. The chain has TRBV4-2 and TRBJ2-2; 11 bases are shared with TRBD2. The V gene end was trimmed by 3 bases and the J gene end by 2 bases; junction bases not matched to a gene: 5. This CDR3 is built from 17 residues. Germline assignment: CDR1 LGHNA and CDR2 YNFKEQ.